The 22 T cell receptor beta chains below were found in one sample sequenced in a study of blood T cell repertoires in COVID-19. Profiling relied on immunoSEQ multiplex PCR, and the TCRdb table lists in-frame clones only, not all of them. This table holds about 70,000 clones, approximately 75% found once. Sequencing was carried out using peripheral blood. The receptors were gathered from a woman aged 60 to 75 with acute or convalescent COVID-19.

V is TRBV7-2 and J is TRBJ2-2; D remains ambiguous. The CDR3 loop spans 15 amino acids. V was cut by 1 base and J by 6 bases, with 12 bases left in between. Germline CDR1 and CDR2: SGHTA and FQGNSA. The CDR3 DNA is TGTGCCAGCAGCTTAGAACAGAACAAGGCCGGGGAGCTGTTTTTT. Residues: CASSLEQNKAGELFF.

The chain links TRBV30 to TRBJ2-5; 15 bases map to TRBD2. In germline, CDR1 is GTSNPN, CDR2 SVGIG (reference sequence). The CDR3 loop spans 15 amino acids. V gave up 1 base and J gave up 4 bases; unmatched junction bases: 1. The CDR3 coding sequence is TGTGCCTGGAGTGCGGGACTAGCGGGGGGAGAGACCCAGTACTTC. As protein: CAWSAGLAGGETQYF.

The rearrangement joins TRBV30 to TRBJ2-5, with D perhaps matching TRBD2 (6 bases). Germline CDR1 GTSNPN, CDR2 SVGIG (reference sequence). V lost 4 bases and J lost 5, with 14 bases in between. The CDR3 totals 13 residues. The CDR3 protein is CAWTLRGAETQYF. The CDR3 DNA reads TGTGCCTGGACCCTCCGCGGGGCTGAGACCCAGTACTTC.

The chain employs TRBV6-5 and TRBJ2-3; D unresolved. CDR3 size: 13 residues. V was trimmed by 7 bases and J by 1 base, leaving 9 bases between them. Germline V gene lookup returns CDR1 MNHEY and CDR2 SVGAGI. CDR3 residues: CASKLQGTDTQYF. Here the CDR3 DNA reads TGTGCCAGCAAGCTCCAGGGCACAGATACGCAGTATTTT.

This clone turned up a few times. The rearrangement uses TRBV10-3 and TRBJ2-7, with 7 bases identical to TRBD1. V shed 10 bases, J shed 2 bases, and the junction held 11 bases outside the gene matches. The CDR3 loop spans 14 amino acids. CDR1 and CDR2 from the germline V gene are ENHRY and SYGVKD. CDR3 in DNA: TGTGCCACGAGGGGGCGGACGGAAGCCTACGAGCAGTACTTC. It is translated as CATRGRTEAYEQYF.

The CDR3 bases are TGTGCCATCAGTGAGTCGGACGGGGCGGGGGAGATAACCCAGCAGTACTTC. Amino acids: CAISESDGAGEITQQYF. The chain is built from TRBV10-3 and TRBJ2-7; 7 positions match TRBD2. Germline trimming cut 0 bases from V and 8 bases from J; bases unmatched to any gene: 16. The CDR3 is made up of 17 amino acids. CDR1 and CDR2 from the germline V gene are ENHRY and SYGVKD.

The rearrangement joins TRBV19 to TRBJ1-2; 7 bases agree with TRBD1. This CDR3 comprises 14 residues. V lost 2 bases to trimming and J lost 8 bases; unmatched junction nucleotides: 8. Per the germline V gene, CDR1 is LNHDA and CDR2 is SQIVND (reference sequence). Here the CDR3 DNA reads TGTGCCAGTAGTATACCGACAGGGCGGCGGGGCTACACCTTC. This gives the protein CASSIPTGRRGYTF.

The genes are TRBV5-1 and TRBJ1-2; TRBD1 agrees at 9 bases. V was clipped by 2 bases and J by 6 bases; unmatched bases: 5. CDR3 length: 14 residues. Germline-derived CDR1 and CDR2 are SGHRS and YFSETQ. CDR3 residues: CASSFTGGQDGYTF. The CDR3, as DNA: TGCGCCAGCAGCTTCACAGGGGGCCAGGATGGCTACACCTTC.

The chain carries TRBV7-2 and TRBJ1-2; maybe TRBD1 (5 bases). Germline values: CDR1 SGHTA, CDR2 FQGNSA. The V gene lost 0 bases and the J gene lost 8 bases, with 19 bases spanning the gap. The CDR3 covers 16 residues. The CDR3 DNA follows: TGTGCCAGCAGCTTAGCGCTAAGTGGGAGGGACCCGGGCTACACCTTC. Its translation: CASSLALSGRDPGYTF.

The chain recombines TRBV2 with TRBJ1-2; D remains ambiguous. The V gene's germline CDR1 is SNHLY and CDR2 FYNNEI. V was trimmed by 8 bases and J by 3 bases, leaving 7 bases between them. The CDR3 runs 11 residues. The CDR3 DNA is TGTGCCAGCGACGAGGACTATGGCTACACCTTC. Residues: CASDEDYGYTF.

J is TRBJ2-7 and V is TRBV28; 7 bases line up with TRBD2. The junction had 6 bases not matched to a gene; V was cut back by 8 bases and J by 2 bases. CDR1 is MDHEN and CDR2 is SYDVKM in the germline V gene. The CDR3 is made up of 13 amino acids. CDR3 DNA: TGTGCCAGCCAGGGTGCGGGGGCCTACGAGCAGTACTTC. Amino acids: CASQGAGAYEQYF.

This clone was seen once. The chain links TRBV6-2 or TRBV6-3 to TRBJ1-5; no clear D gene. The CDR3 is made up of 13 amino acids. Deletions cut 6 bases from V and 9 bases from J, with 15 bases between. Germline lookup yields CDR1 MNHEY and CDR2 SVGEGT. The CDR3 loop is CASSPQINGPQHF. The CDR3 DNA is TGTGCCAGCAGCCCCCAAATAAACGGGCCCCAGCATTTT.

The chain recombines TRBV4-2 with TRBJ2-6, with D possibly being TRBD2 (5 bases). Trimming pared 0 bases from V and 0 bases from J, leaving 9 bases between. CDR3 size: 17 residues. Germline V gives CDR1 LGHNA, CDR2 YNFKEQ. DNA for the CDR3: TGTGCCAGCAGCCAAGATTATCGGGGCTCTGGGGCCAACGTCCTGACTTTC. Protein sequence: CASSQDYRGSGANVLTF.

CDR3 sequence: CASSQGVLTGGYGYTF. The CDR3 bases are TGCGCCAGCAGCCAGGGGGTCCTTACAGGGGGCTATGGCTACACCTTC. V gene TRBV4-3 combines with J gene TRBJ1-2; TRBD1 matches 8 bases. The V and J ends lost 3 bases and 4 bases, in that order; junction bases with no gene match: 10. CDR1 and CDR2 from the germline V gene are LGHNA and YSLEER. The CDR3 is 16 residues long.

The chain carries TRBV9 and TRBJ2-5; D perhaps matches TRBD1 (6 bases). Germline V lookup: CDR1 SGDLS, CDR2 YYNGEE. Trimming removed 0 bases from V and 1 base from J, with 10 bases in between. The CDR3 is 15 residues long. This CDR3 reads CASSVAAGVQETQYF. CDR3 DNA sequence: TGTGCCAGCAGCGTAGCGGCAGGGGTCCAAGAGACCCAGTACTTC.

This clone was found once. CDR3: CASSWGQVNTEAFF. The CDR3 DNA reads TGCGCCAGCAGCTGGGGACAGGTAAACACTGAAGCTTTCTTT. This rearrangement joins TRBV5-1 to TRBJ1-1, with 8 bases fitting TRBD1. J lost 2 bases, V lost 3 bases, and 3 bases had no gene match. The CDR3 extends over 14 amino acids. Germline CDR1 reads SGHRS; CDR2 reads YFSETQ.

The chain employs TRBV5-1 and TRBJ1-1, with D possibly matching TRBD1 (6 bases). V was pared by 4 bases and J by 3 bases, with 10 bases between. This CDR3 comprises 13 residues. From germline, CDR1 is SGHRS and CDR2 YFSETQ. This CDR3 is CASSVRQDTEAFF. In DNA, the CDR3 is TGCGCCAGCAGCGTTAGACAGGACACTGAAGCTTTCTTT. The full variable domain, in which reference TRBV5-1 and TRBJ1-1 provide the parts outside the CDR3, is KAGVTQTPRYLIKTRGQQVTLSCSPISGHRSVSWYQQTPGQGLQFLFEYFSETQRNKGNFPGRFSGRQFSNSRSEMNVSTLELGDSALYLCASSVRQDTEAFFGQGTRLTVV.

The chain couples TRBV15 to TRBJ1-6; D perhaps matches TRBD1 (6 bases). Germline V gives CDR1 LNHNV, CDR2 YYDKDF (reference sequence). Trimming removed 0 bases from V and 6 bases from J, with 12 bases in between. The CDR3 has 16 amino acids. The CDR3 nucleotides read TGTGCCACCAGCAGAGATCTAGGGACAAGTAATTCACCCCTCCACTTT. This sequence encodes CATSRDLGTSNSPLHF.

The chain has TRBV5-1 and TRBJ1-3; possible D gene TRBD1, 6 bases. The CDR3 spans 15 residues. V shed 5 bases and J shed 4 bases, with 16 bases lying between them. CDR1 is SGHRS, CDR2 YFSETQ, per germline. The chain's CDR3 is CASRPATGNGNTIYF. The CDR3 coding sequence is TGCGCCAGCAGACCCGCTACAGGGAACGGAAACACCATATATTTT.

This clone came up once. The V and J genes are TRBV7-9 and TRBJ1-2, with unresolved D. The CDR3 runs to 12 residues. The germline CDR1 and CDR2 sequences are SEHNR and FQNEAQ (reference sequence). Trimming took off 5 bases at V and 4 bases at J, with 8 bases between the two ends. The CDR3 is CASSPQSYGYTF. CDR3 sequence (DNA): TGTGCCAGCAGCCCCCAGTCCTATGGCTACACCTTC.

Only a few counts were recorded for this clone. V usage is TRBV3-1 (or the pseudogene TRBV3-2) and J usage is TRBJ1-2, with 7 nucleotides matching TRBD1. CDR3 length equals 14 residues. The V and J ends lost 0 bases and 3 bases, in that order; junction bases with no gene match: 1. CDR1 LGHDT and CDR2 YNNKEL come from the germline V gene (reference sequence). For the CDR3, the DNA is TGTGCCAGCAGCCAAGAGACAGGGTACTATGGCTACACCTTC. Translation gives CASSQETGYYGYTF.

This chain's CDR3 is CASSYFESGANVLTF. CDR3 nucleotide sequence: TGTGCCAGCAGTTACTTTGAGTCTGGGGCCAACGTCCTGACTTTC. This sequence joins TRBV6-5 and TRBJ2-6; the D is unclear. This CDR3 has 15 amino acids. The V end lost 1 base, the J end lost 1 base, and 5 bases lay between the germline ends. The germline V gene encodes CDR1 MNHEY and CDR2 SVGAGI.